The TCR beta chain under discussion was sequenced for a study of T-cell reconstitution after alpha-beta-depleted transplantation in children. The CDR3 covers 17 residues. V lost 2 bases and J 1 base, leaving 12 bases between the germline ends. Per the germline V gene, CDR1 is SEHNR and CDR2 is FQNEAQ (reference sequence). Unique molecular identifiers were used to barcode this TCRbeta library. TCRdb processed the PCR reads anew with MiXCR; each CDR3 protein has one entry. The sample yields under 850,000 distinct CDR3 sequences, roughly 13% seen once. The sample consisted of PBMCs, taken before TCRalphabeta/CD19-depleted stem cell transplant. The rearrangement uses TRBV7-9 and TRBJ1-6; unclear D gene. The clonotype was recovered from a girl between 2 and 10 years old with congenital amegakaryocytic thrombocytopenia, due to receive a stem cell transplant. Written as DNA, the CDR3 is TGTGCCAGCAGCTTAAACCCAGAAGGGTCCTATAATTCACCCCTCCACTTT. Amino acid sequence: CASSLNPEGSYNSPLHF.